This T cell receptor (beta chain) is from a study of T cell responses to AZD1222 COVID-19 vaccine. Study-wide results and limits: In all cases, repertoires were sampled only after the peak T cell response. Most donors were white British, females outnumbered males, and clonal diversity was possibly underestimated.

In the case of this clone: Antigen specificity is unknown.

The assay was immunoSEQ multiplex PCR, and TCRdb's table has in-frame clones only and misses some. The table has about 110,000 clones, 88% seen once. This TCR was sampled from an adult in good health. Sequencing was performed on peripheral blood, taken on day 0 of AZD1222 vaccination.

CDR3 region: CASSSWTSGFLAKNIQYF. The CDR3 region has the DNA TGTGCCAGTTCCTCCTGGACATCCGGTTTTCTAGCCAAAAACATTCAGTACTTC. The chain joins TRBV19 to TRBJ2-4, with a tentative D call TRBD1 (5 bases). The CDR3 runs to 18 residues. Germline assignment: CDR1 LNHDA and CDR2 SQIVND (reference sequence). V was trimmed by 8 bases and J by 0 bases, leaving 23 bases between them.